These 28 T cell receptor beta chains came from one sample sequenced in a study of CD4+ T cells in melanoma. The table came from immunoSEQ multiplex PCR; TCRdb's copy has only in-frame clones and leaves some out. The repertoire holds around 10,000 clones, with 55% to 75% as singletons. The sample was cells from a culture (not recorded whether cultured in vitro). These receptors came from a human donor with melanoma.

The CDR3, as DNA: TGTGCCAGCAGCCCCATGGGTCTCGCCAAAAACATTCAGTACTTC. The encoded protein is CASSPMGLAKNIQYF. The gene calls are TRBV9 and TRBJ2-4; D is uncertain. Trimming stripped 4 bases from V and 1 base from J, with 12 bases between. Germline CDR1 SGDLS, CDR2 YYNGEE. The CDR3 contains 15 residues.

The chain couples TRBV30 to TRBJ2-5, with D perhaps TRBD1 or TRBD2 (5 bases each). The CDR3 extends over 15 amino acids. Trimming removed 3 bases from V and 4 bases from J, with 18 bases in between. The germline CDR1 and CDR2 sequences are GTSNPN and SVGIG (reference sequence). CDR3 sequence: CAWRRDGFWRETQYF. The CDR3 DNA is TGTGCCTGGAGGAGGGACGGTTTTTGGAGAGAGACCCAGTACTTC.

V is TRBV10-3 and J is TRBJ2-1; 7 nucleotides match TRBD2. Germline-derived CDR1 and CDR2 are ENHRY and SYGVKD. This CDR3 spans 16 amino acids. V lost 2 bases to trimming and J lost 0 bases; unmatched junction nucleotides: 4. CDR3 residues: CAISEASGHSYNEQFF. The CDR3 region has the DNA TGTGCCATCAGTGAGGCTAGCGGCCACTCCTACAATGAGCAGTTCTTC.

V is TRBV10-3 and J is TRBJ2-1, with 12 bases aligning to TRBD2. Germline CDR1 and CDR2: ENHRY and SYGVKD. The CDR3 has 13 amino acids. J lost 4 bases, V lost 9 bases, and 1 base had no gene match. CDR3 region: CAIGTSGYNEQFF. The CDR3 nucleotides read TGTGCCATAGGGACTAGCGGGTACAATGAGCAGTTCTTC.

The V gene is TRBV5-1, the J gene TRBJ1-1, with 7 positions matching TRBD1. There are 16 residues in the CDR3. Per the germline V gene, CDR1 is SGHRS and CDR2 is YFSETQ. Trimming took 3 bases from V and 0 from J; bases not matched to a gene: 8. Here the CDR3 DNA reads TGCGCCAGCAGCTCCAGGACAGGAATGCTGAACACTGAAGCTTTCTTT. As protein: CASSSRTGMLNTEAFF.

The chain carries TRBV7-8 and TRBJ2-3; the D gene could be TRBD1 or TRBD2 (6 bases each). The CDR3 is made up of 14 amino acids. The V gene's germline CDR1 is SGHVS and CDR2 FQNEAQ. With 1 base removed from V and 4 bases from J, the gap between germline ends came to 9 bases. CDR3 loop: CASSLEGGSDTQYF. The CDR3 DNA follows: TGTGCCAGCAGCTTAGAAGGGGGGTCAGATACGCAGTATTTT.

V gene TRBV2 combines with J gene TRBJ1-6; TRBD1 matches at 7 bases. The CDR3 loop spans 13 amino acids. Germline trimming cut 7 bases from V and 7 bases from J; bases unmatched to any gene: 4. Germline V gene lookup returns CDR1 SNHLY and CDR2 FYNNEI. CDR3 loop: CASKVGQNSPLHF. DNA of the CDR3: TGTGCCAGCAAAGTGGGACAGAATTCACCCCTCCACTTT.

This clone was observed a single time. The V gene is TRBV30, the J gene TRBJ1-2, with D tentatively TRBD1 (6 bases). Germline CDR1 GTSNPN, CDR2 SVGIG (reference sequence). There are 13 residues in the CDR3. With 5 bases removed from V and 7 bases from J, the gap between germline ends came to 17 bases. In nucleotides, the CDR3 is TGTGCCTGGGGTAAGGCAGGGGTGCGTGGCTACACCTTC. It specifies CAWGKAGVRGYTF.

The chain uses TRBV7-9 and TRBJ2-3, with a weak D call TRBD2 (6 bases). Per germline, CDR1 SEHNR and CDR2 FQNEAQ (reference sequence). The CDR3 extends over 14 amino acids. Between the trimmed V and J ends, which lost 3 bases and 3 bases, there was a span of 10 bases. CDR3 sequence: CASSLGGETDTQYF. The DNA for the CDR3 is TGTGCCAGCAGCTTGGGGGGAGAAACAGATACGCAGTATTTT.

The V gene is TRBV9, the J gene TRBJ2-1, with D maybe TRBD1 (5 bases). Trimming stripped 0 bases from V and 4 bases from J, with 5 bases between. CDR1 SGDLS and CDR2 YYNGEE come from the germline V gene. CDR3 size: 13 residues. DNA for the CDR3: TGTGCCAGCAGCGTAGACAGGTACAATGAGCAGTTCTTC. This gives the protein CASSVDRYNEQFF.

In its sample, this clone was seen once. This chain links TRBV30 with TRBJ2-7; D may be TRBD2 (5 bases). Germline CDR1 and CDR2: GTSNPN and SVGIG (reference sequence). The V end was cut by 3 bases, the J end by 1 base, with 13 bases between. The CDR3 has 14 amino acids. The CDR3 bases are TGTGCCTGGAGACACCAGCGGTCGTCCTACGAGCAGTACTTC. This gives the protein CAWRHQRSSYEQYF.

This clone was counted a single time. The chain recombines TRBV7-2 with TRBJ2-7; 11 bases fit TRBD1. The CDR3 length is 15 residues. Germline CDR1 and CDR2: SGHTA and FQGNSA. J lost 2 bases, V lost 4 bases, and 4 bases had no gene match. The CDR3 region is CASSSGTGGPYEQYF. As DNA, the CDR3 is TGTGCCAGCAGCTCCGGGACAGGGGGGCCCTACGAGCAGTACTTC.

V is TRBV5-1 and J is TRBJ2-1; 10 bases align to TRBD2. From germline, CDR1 is SGHRS and CDR2 YFSETQ. The junction had 6 bases not matched to a gene; V was cut back by 0 bases and J by 9 bases. This CDR3 spans 15 amino acids. The CDR3 is CASSLGSGGAPEQFF. The CDR3 DNA reads TGCGCCAGCAGCTTGGGCAGCGGGGGGGCCCCTGAGCAGTTCTTC.

The gene calls are TRBV9 and TRBJ2-6; D not certain. The germline V gene has CDR1 SGDLS and CDR2 YYNGEE. The CDR3 has 16 residues. The V and J ends lost 0 bases and 0 bases respectively, with 7 bases between them. CDR3 sequence: CASSVGRASGANVLTF. In nucleotides, the CDR3 is TGTGCCAGCAGCGTAGGACGGGCCTCTGGGGCCAACGTCCTGACTTTC. The full variable domain, its missing parts supplied by reference TRBV9 and TRBJ2-6, is DSGVTQTPKHLITATGQRVTLRCSPRSGDLSVYWYQQSLDQGLQFLIQYYNGEERAKGNILERFSAQQFPDLHSELNLSSLELGDSALYFCASSVGRASGANVLTFGAGSRLTVL.

V and J are TRBV27 and TRBJ1-1; 7 bases agree with TRBD1. Germline V gene sequence: CDR1 MNHEY, CDR2 SMNVEV (reference sequence). V gave up 5 bases and J gave up 4 bases; unmatched junction bases: 7. The CDR3 loop spans 14 amino acids. This chain's CDR3 is CASSPKQGSTEAFF. As DNA, the CDR3 is TGTGCCAGCAGTCCCAAACAGGGGAGCACTGAAGCTTTCTTT.

The genes are TRBV1 and TRBJ2-7; the table's D call, TRBD2, was not checked against the DNA. TRBV1 is termed a pseudogene. The CDR3 loop spans 16 amino acids. In DNA form, the CDR3 reads TGCACCAGCAGCCAGGGCCCAAGCGGGGGGGCGAACGAGCAGTACTTC. The encoded protein is CTSSQGPSGGANEQYF.

The chain couples TRBV11-2 to TRBJ1-3, with D maybe TRBD1 (5 bases). The germline gives CDR1 SGHAT, CDR2 FQNNGV. The CDR3 loop spans 17 amino acids. V was pared by 0 bases and J by 1 base, with 13 bases between. CDR3 coding DNA: TGTGCCAGCAGCTTAGATGGAGCTAGGGGATCTGGAAACACCATATATTTT. Translating gives CASSLDGARGSGNTIYF.

This clone has just one count. The V and J genes are TRBV19 and TRBJ1-2; no clear D. CDR3 length: 13 amino acids. The V gene lost 5 bases and the J gene lost 10 bases, with 17 bases spanning the gap. CDR1 and CDR2 (germline): LNHDA, SQIVND (reference sequence). The CDR3 reads CASSRESGRIYTF. The CDR3, as DNA: TGTGCCAGTAGTCGCGAGTCAGGCAGGATCTACACCTTC.

The V and J genes are TRBV9 and TRBJ2-5; 11 nucleotides match TRBD2. V trimming: 3 bases; J trimming: 4 bases; junction bases outside the gene matches: 11. This CDR3 is built from 17 residues. CDR1 and CDR2 (germline): SGDLS, YYNGEE. The CDR3 protein is CASSAQPTSGGGETQYF. CDR3 nucleotides: TGTGCCAGCAGCGCGCAACCCACTAGCGGGGGTGGAGAGACCCAGTACTTC.

This clone was found a few times. The chain is built from TRBV5-1 and TRBJ2-7; D is unclear. The CDR3 totals 13 residues. Germline V gene lookup returns CDR1 SGHRS and CDR2 YFSETQ. V was trimmed by 1 base and J by 6 bases, leaving 11 bases between them. The CDR3 DNA follows: TGCGCCAGCAGCTTGCCTTATTCTTCCGAGCAGTACTTC. Encoded protein: CASSLPYSSEQYF.

The chain employs TRBV6-5 and TRBJ1-3, with 8 bases lining up with TRBD1. Germline CDR1 is MNHEY and CDR2 is SVGAGI. The CDR3 is 15 amino acids. With V trimmed by 5 bases and J by 0 bases, 3 bases remained unmatched. CDR3 residues: CASSRTGHSGNTIYF. CDR3 nucleotide sequence: TGTGCCAGCAGTCGGACAGGGCACTCTGGAAACACCATATATTTT.

This clone turned up a few times. J is TRBJ1-1 and V is TRBV7-9, with 11 bases aligning to TRBD1. V trimming: 1 base; J trimming: 8 bases; junction bases outside the gene matches: 9. The CDR3 spans 16 residues. Germline CDR1 is SEHNR and CDR2 is FQNEAQ (reference sequence). In nucleotides, the CDR3 is TGTGCCAGCAGCTTAGGGGGGACAGGGGGACGTCCGGAAGCTTTCTTT. Translation gives CASSLGGTGGRPEAFF.

This chain uses TRBV6-6 with TRBJ1-5; no clear D gene. The V gene lost 2 bases and the J gene lost 2 bases, with 13 bases spanning the gap. The CDR3 loop spans 16 amino acids. CDR1 is MNHNY, CDR2 SVGAGI, per germline (reference sequence). CDR3 residues: CASSYAAGEGNQPQHF. CDR3 bases: TGTGCCAGCAGTTACGCCGCCGGGGAGGGCAATCAGCCCCAGCATTTT.

This clone was observed a single time. This sequence joins TRBV6-1 and TRBJ1-2, with D possibly matching TRBD1 (6 bases). From germline, CDR1 is MNHNS and CDR2 SASEGT. The germline V and J ends were trimmed by 6 bases and 4 bases, with 12 bases remaining between them. The CDR3 runs 13 residues. The CDR3 DNA follows: TGTGCCAGCAGCGGCGACAGGACCTATGGCTACACCTTC. Translation gives CASSGDRTYGYTF.

This chain uses TRBV7-6 with TRBJ1-5; 7 nucleotides line up with TRBD1. The V gene end was trimmed by 5 bases and the J gene end by 4 bases; junction bases not matched to a gene: 2. The V gene's germline CDR1 is SGHVS and CDR2 FNYEAQ. The CDR3 spans 13 residues. The CDR3 nucleotides are TGTGCCAGCAGCACAGGGGTAAATCAGCCCCAGCATTTT. It codes for CASSTGVNQPQHF.

The V and J genes are TRBV11-2 and TRBJ1-1; D is undetermined. V was pared by 0 bases and J by 1 base, with 12 bases between. The CDR3 runs to 16 residues. CDR1 and CDR2 from the germline V gene are SGHAT and FQNNGV. CDR3 region: CASSLDGRLWNTEAFF. The CDR3 DNA sequence: TGTGCCAGCAGCTTAGACGGTCGCTTGTGGAACACTGAAGCTTTCTTT.

The chain recombines TRBV7-9 with TRBJ2-5; 10 bases fit TRBD2. The CDR3 covers 17 residues. CDR1 is SEHNR, CDR2 FQNEAQ, per germline (reference sequence). The V gene end was trimmed by 4 bases and the J gene end by 5 bases; junction bases not matched to a gene: 13. Here the CDR3 reads CASSSGSAGGLVETQYF. Here the CDR3 DNA reads TGTGCCAGCAGCTCCGGGTCAGCGGGGGGGCTCGTGGAGACCCAGTACTTC.

The rearrangement uses TRBV7-3 and TRBJ2-5; 9 bases fit TRBD1. The CDR3 sequence is 15 residues long. CDR1 and CDR2 from the germline V gene are SGHTA and FQGTGA. V shed 5 bases, J shed 7 bases, and the junction held 11 bases outside the gene matches. The CDR3 reads CASSPQGQGLATQYF. CDR3 DNA: TGTGCCAGCAGCCCCCAGGGACAGGGATTGGCGACCCAGTACTTC.